This TCR beta chain derives from a study of T cell responses to AZD1222 COVID-19 vaccine. Study findings and constraints: Baseline seropositivity characterized only a handful of AZD1222 recipients. The donor group comprised mostly white British people and more females; the analysis possibly underestimated clonal diversity.

The germline CDR1 and CDR2 sequences are MNHEY and SVGAGI. The CDR3 has 11 amino acids. Trimming removed 6 bases from V and 5 bases from J, with 8 bases in between. Details on this clone: The antigen remains undetermined.

Some clones are missing from TCRdb's copy, which holds only in-frame ones; the method was immunoSEQ multiplex PCR. The repertoire holds 24,000 or so clones, with around 90% as singletons. It was second doses at about 4 or about 12 weeks that were pooled. Sample: peripheral blood, taken 28 days after the second AZD1222 dose. The chain couples TRBV6-5 to TRBJ2-7; no clear D. The receptor comes from an adult who received the AZD1222 COVID-19 vaccine. CDR3 region: CASSSWHEQYF. In nucleotides, the CDR3 is TGTGCCAGCAGCTCCTGGCACGAGCAGTACTTC.